The T cell receptor (gamma chain) under discussion was sequenced for a study of Vδ1+ human thymocytes. Thymocytes were sorted as CD3+ TCRVdelta1+ TCRVdelta2- after alphabeta T cell depletion. Purity of the sorted Vdelta1+ thymocytes ranged from roughly 98% to 99.6%. Study conclusions and caveats: Donors shared many TRG clonotypes but few TRD clonotypes. Thymic TRG and TRD repertoires appeared highly polyclonal, with Gaussian CDR3 length distributions. Unlike peripheral blood Vdelta1+ controls, thymic delta-chain sequences included about 20% Vdelta2 and few Vdelta3.

A note on this clone: As yet, its antigen is unknown. This specimen includes other DNA sequences encoding the same CDR3.

The germline gives CDR1 VTNTFY, CDR2 YDVSTARD (reference sequence). There are 12 residues in the CDR3. V gave up 3 bases and J gave up 7 bases; unmatched junction bases: 6. Extracted RNA was reverse transcribed into cDNA. The CDR3 regions were amplified by multiplex PCR from V-gene primers to a constant-region primer. TCRdb re-called the multiplex PCR reads via CATT. The sample yields 8,000 to 9,000 gamma-chain clones, 56% seen once. The receptor was derived from a girl less than two years old who had congenital heart surgery. The rearrangement joins TRGV3 to TRGJ1 or TRGJ2. TCRdb leaves out the J gene; it was filled in here by matching the DNA to germline. Sequencing used Vdelta1+ gamma-delta thymocytes from the thymus. As to subset: FACS-sorted CD3+ TCRalphabeta- TCRVdelta1+ TCRVdelta2- thymocytes. The CDR3 sequence is CATWDRRYKKLF. The CDR3 DNA reads TGTGCCACCTGGGACCGGCGCTATAAGAAACTCTTT.